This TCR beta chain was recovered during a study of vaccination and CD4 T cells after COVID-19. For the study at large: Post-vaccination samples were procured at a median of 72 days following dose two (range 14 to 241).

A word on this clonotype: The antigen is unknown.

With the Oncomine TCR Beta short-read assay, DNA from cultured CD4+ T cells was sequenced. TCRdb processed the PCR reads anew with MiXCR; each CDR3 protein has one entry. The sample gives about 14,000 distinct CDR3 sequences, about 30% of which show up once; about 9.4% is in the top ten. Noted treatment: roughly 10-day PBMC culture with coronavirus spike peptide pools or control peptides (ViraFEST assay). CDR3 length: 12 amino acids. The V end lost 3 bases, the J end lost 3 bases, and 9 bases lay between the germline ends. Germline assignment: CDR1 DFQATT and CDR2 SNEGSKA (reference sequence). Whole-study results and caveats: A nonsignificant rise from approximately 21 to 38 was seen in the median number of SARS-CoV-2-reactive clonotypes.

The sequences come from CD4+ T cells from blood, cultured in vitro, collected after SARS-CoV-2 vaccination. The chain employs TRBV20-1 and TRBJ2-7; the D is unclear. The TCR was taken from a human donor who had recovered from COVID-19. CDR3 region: CSARSPHYEQYF. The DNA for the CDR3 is TGCAGTGCTAGGTCGCCCCACTACGAGCAGTACTTC.